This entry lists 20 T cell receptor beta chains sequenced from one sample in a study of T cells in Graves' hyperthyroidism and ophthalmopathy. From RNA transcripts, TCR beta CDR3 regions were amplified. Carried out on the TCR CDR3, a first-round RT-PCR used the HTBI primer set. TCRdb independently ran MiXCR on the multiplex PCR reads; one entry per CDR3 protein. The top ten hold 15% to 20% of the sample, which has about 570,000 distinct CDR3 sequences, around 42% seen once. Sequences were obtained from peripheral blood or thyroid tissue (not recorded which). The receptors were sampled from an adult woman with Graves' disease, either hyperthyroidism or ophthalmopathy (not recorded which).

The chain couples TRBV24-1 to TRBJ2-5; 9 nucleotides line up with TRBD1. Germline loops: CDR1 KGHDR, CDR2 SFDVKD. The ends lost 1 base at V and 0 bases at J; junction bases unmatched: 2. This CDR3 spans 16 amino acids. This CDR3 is CATSDFDRGYQETQYF. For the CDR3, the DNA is TGTGCCACCAGTGATTTCGACAGGGGGTACCAAGAGACCCAGTACTTC.

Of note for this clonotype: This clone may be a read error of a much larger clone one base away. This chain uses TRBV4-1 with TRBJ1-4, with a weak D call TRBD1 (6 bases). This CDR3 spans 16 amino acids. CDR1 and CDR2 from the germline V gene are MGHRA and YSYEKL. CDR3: CASSQPLRGANGKLFF. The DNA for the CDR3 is TGCGCCAGCAGCCAACCTCTACGGGGGGCTAATGGAAAACTGTTTTTT.

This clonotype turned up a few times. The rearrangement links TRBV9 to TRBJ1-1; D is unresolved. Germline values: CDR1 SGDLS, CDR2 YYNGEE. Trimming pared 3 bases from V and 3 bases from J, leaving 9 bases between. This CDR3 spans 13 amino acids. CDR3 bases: TGTGCCAGCAGCGATGGGCCTTACACTGAAGCTTTCTTT. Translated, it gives CASSDGPYTEAFF.

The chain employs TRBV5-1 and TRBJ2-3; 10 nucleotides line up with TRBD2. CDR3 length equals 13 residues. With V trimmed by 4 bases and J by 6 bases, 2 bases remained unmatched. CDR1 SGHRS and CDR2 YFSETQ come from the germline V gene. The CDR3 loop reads CASSPTSGDTQYF. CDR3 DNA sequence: TGCGCCAGCAGCCCGACTAGCGGGGATACGCAGTATTTT.

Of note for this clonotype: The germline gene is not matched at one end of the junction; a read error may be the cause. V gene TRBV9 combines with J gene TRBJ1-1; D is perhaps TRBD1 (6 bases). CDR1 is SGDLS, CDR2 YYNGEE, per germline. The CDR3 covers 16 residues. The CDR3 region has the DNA TGTGCCAGCAGCGGATCCCGGGACACCATGAACACTAAAGCTTTCTTT. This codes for CASSGSRDTMNTKAFF.

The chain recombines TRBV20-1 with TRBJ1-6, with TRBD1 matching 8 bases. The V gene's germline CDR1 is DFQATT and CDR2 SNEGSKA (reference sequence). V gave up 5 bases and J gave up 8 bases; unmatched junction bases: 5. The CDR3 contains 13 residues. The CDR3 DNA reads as TGCAGTGCTGAACAGGGGGTTCATTCACCCCTCCACTTT. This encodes CSAEQGVHSPLHF.

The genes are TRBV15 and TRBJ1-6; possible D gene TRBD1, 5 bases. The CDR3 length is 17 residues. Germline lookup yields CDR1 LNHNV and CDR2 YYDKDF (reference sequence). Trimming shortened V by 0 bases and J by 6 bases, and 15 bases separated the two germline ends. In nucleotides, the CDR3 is TGTGCCACCAGCAGAGATGTGGGTCAGGGTGGTAATTCACCCCTCCACTTT. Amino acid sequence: CATSRDVGQGGNSPLHF.

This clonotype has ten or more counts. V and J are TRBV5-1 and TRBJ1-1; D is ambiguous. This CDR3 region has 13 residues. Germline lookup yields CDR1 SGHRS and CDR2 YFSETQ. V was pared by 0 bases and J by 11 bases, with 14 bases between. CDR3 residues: CASSLAEAAEAFF. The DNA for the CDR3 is TGCGCCAGCAGCTTGGCCGAGGCCGCAGAGGCTTTCTTT.

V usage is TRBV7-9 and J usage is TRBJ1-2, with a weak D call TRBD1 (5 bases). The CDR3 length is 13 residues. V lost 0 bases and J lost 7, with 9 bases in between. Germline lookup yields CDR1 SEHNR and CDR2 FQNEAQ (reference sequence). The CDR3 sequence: CASSLAGGTGYTF. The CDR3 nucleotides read TGTGCCAGCAGCTTAGCCGGGGGAACTGGCTACACCTTC.

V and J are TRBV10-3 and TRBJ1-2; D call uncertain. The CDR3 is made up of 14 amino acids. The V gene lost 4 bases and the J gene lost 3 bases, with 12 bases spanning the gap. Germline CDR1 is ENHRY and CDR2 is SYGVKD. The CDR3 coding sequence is TGTGCCATCAGTGTACGGGCCCTCGACTATGGCTACACCTTC. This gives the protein CAISVRALDYGYTF.

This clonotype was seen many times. CDR3 sequence reads: CASSQDWGQGYGYTF. Here the CDR3 DNA reads TGCGCCAGCAGCCAAGATTGGGGACAGGGTTATGGCTACACCTTC. The chain uses TRBV4-1 and TRBJ1-2, with TRBD1 matching over 9 bases. CDR3 size: 15 residues. CDR1 is MGHRA and CDR2 is YSYEKL in the germline V gene. V lost 0 bases, J lost 5 bases, and 4 bases stayed unmatched.

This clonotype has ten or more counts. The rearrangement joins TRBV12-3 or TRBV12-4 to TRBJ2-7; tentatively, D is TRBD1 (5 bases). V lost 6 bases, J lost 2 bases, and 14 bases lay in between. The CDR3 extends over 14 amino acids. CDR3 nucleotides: TGTGCCAGCAGCTTGGGCGACAGACCCTACGAGCAGTACTTC. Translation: CASSLGDRPYEQYF.

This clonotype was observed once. As DNA, the CDR3 is TGCAGTGCTAGAGATTGGGGACAGGGGAAATACGAGCAGTACTTC. It encodes CSARDWGQGKYEQYF. V and J are TRBV20-1 and TRBJ2-7; the match to TRBD1 covers 10 bases. The germline CDR1 and CDR2 sequences are DFQATT and SNEGSKA (reference sequence). Unmatched junction bases numbered 6, after V lost 0 bases and J lost 4 bases. The CDR3 totals 15 residues.

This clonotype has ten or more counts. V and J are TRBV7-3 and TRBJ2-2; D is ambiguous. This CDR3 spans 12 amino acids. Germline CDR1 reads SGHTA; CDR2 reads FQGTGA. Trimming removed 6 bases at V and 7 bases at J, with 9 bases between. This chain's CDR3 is CASRLPSGELFF. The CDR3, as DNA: TGTGCCAGCAGACTCCCTAGCGGGGAGCTGTTTTTT.

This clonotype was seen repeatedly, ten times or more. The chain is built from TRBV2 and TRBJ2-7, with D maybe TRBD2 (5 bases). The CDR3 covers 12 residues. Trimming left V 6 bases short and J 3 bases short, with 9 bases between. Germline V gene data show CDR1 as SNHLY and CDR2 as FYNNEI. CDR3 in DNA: TGTGCCAGCAGAGCACTAGTCTACGAGCAGTACTTC. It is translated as CASRALVYEQYF.

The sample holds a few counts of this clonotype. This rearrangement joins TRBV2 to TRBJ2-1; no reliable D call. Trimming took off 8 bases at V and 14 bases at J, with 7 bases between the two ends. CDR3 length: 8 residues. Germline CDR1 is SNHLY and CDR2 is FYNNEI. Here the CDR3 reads CASFEEFF. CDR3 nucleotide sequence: TGTGCCAGCTTCGAGGAGTTCTTC. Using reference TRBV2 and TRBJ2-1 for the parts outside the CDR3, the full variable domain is EPEVTQTPSHQVTQMGQEVILRCVPISNHLYFYWYRQILGQKVEFLVSFYNNEISEKSEIFDDQFSVERPDGSNFTLKIRSTKLEDSAMYFCASFEEFFGPGTRLTVL.

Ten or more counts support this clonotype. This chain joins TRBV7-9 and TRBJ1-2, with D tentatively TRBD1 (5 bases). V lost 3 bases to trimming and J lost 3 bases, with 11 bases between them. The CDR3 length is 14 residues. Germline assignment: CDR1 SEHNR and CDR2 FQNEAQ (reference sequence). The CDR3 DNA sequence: TGTGCCAGCAGCTTGGGACTACAGGACTATGGCTACACCTTC. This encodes CASSLGLQDYGYTF. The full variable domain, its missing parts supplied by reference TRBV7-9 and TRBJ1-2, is DTGVSQNPRHKITKRGQNVTFRCDPISEHNRLYWYRQTLGQGPEFLTYFQNEAQLEKSRLLSDRFSAERPKGSFSTLEIQRTEQGDSAMYLCASSLGLQDYGYTFGSGTRLTVV.

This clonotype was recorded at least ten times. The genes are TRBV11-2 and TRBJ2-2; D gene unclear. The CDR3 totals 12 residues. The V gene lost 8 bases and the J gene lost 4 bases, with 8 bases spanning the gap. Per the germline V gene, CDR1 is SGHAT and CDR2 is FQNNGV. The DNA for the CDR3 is TGTGCCAGCCGGCTTAGCACCGGGGAGCTGTTTTTT. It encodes CASRLSTGELFF.

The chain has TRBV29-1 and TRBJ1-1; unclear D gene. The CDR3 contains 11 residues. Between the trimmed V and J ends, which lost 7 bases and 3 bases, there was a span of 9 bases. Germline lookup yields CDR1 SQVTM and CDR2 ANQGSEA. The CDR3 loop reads CSAKYDTEAFF. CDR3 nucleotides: TGCAGCGCTAAATACGACACTGAAGCTTTCTTT.

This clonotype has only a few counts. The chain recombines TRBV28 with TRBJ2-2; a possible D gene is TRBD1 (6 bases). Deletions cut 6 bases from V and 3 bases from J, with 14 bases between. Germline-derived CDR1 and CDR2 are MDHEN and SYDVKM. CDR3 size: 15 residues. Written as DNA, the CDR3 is TGTGCCAGCAGGCATGGGACAAGAGACACCGGGGAGCTGTTTTTT. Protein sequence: CASRHGTRDTGELFF.